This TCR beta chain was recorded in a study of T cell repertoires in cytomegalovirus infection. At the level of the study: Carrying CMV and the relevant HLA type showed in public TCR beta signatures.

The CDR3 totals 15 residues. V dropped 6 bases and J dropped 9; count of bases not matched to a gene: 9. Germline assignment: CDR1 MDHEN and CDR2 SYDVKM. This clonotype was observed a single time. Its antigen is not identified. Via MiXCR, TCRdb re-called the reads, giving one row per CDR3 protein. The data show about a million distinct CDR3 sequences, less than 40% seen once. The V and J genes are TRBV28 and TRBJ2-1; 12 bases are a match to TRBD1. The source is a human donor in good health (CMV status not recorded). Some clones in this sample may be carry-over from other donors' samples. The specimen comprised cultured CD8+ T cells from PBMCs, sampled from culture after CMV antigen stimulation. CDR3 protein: CASSSPGQGAIEQFF. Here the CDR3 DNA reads TGTGCCAGCAGCTCCCCGGGACAGGGGGCAATTGAGCAGTTCTTC. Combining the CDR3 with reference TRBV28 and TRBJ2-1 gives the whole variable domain DVKVTQSSRYLVKRTGEKVFLECVQDMDHENMFWYRQDPGLGLRLIYFSYDVKMKEKGDIPEGYSVSREKKERFSLILESASTNQTSMYLCASSSPGQGAIEQFFGPGTRLTVL.